This TCR beta chain was found in a study of CD8 T cells in ankylosing spondylitis. Trimming took 0 bases from V and 8 from J; bases not matched to a gene: 8. The V gene's germline CDR1 is LGHNA and CDR2 YSLEER. The CDR3 runs to 15 residues. Whole-study results and caveats: Made up of under ten highly homologous variants, a TCR beta motif appeared characteristic of ankylosing spondylitis blood. With a CD8+ phenotype, disease-linked clones were relatively rare in peripheral blood.

This clonotype showed up just a few times. The antigen is unknown. Scientists made TCR beta libraries using quantitative 5'-RACE with molecular barcodes. A single record per CDR3 protein comes from TCRdb applying MiXCR to the 5' RACE reads. The sample consists of 230,000 or so distinct CDR3 sequences, about a sixth of them appearing once. Material: blood, either unsorted or a sorted T cell fraction (not recorded which). The chain uses TRBV4-3 and TRBJ2-3; the match to TRBD2 covers 7 bases. This receptor was taken from a male donor with ankylosing spondylitis or in good health (not recorded which). The CDR3 loop is CASSQDGRGVGTQYF. CDR3 bases: TGCGCCAGCAGCCAAGATGGGAGGGGAGTCGGTACGCAGTATTTT.